The count of the clone carrying this T cell receptor (beta chain) is one. Germline V gene lookup returns CDR1 MNHEY and CDR2 SVGAGI. The CDR3 is made up of 13 amino acids. V lost 7 bases and J 3 bases, leaving 12 bases between the germline ends. The entry originates in a study of cytomegalovirus exposure and HLA in healthy donors. PCR amplification relied on 60 Vbeta primers (plus 13 Jbeta primers). The repertoire was sequenced with immunoSEQ multiplex PCR; TCRdb's copy has only in-frame clones and lacks some. In the table there are about 110,000 clones, around three quarters of which are singletons. The gene calls are TRBV6-5 and TRBJ1-1, with no clear D. This TCR derives from a woman aged 45-65 years in good health and CMV-seropositive. The source material was PBMCs. As DNA, the CDR3 is TGTGCCAGCAACCAACGGGTAGACACTGAAGCTTTCTTT. Amino acids: CASNQRVDTEAFF.